A single sample gave rise to the 18 T cell receptor beta chains below, sequenced in a study of CD8 T cells in ankylosing spondylitis. Study results and limitations: The study identified a TCR beta motif of seven or eight highly homologous variants that appeared characteristic of ankylosing spondylitis blood.

TCRdb analysed the 5' RACE reads with MiXCR anew, one entry per CDR3 protein. The sample has about 700,000 distinct CDR3 sequences; around 17% are singletons. These receptors have no known antigen. Specimen: blood, either unsorted or a sorted T cell fraction (not recorded which). Receptors were obtained from a male donor with ankylosing spondylitis.

This clonotype was detected only a few times. This rearrangement joins TRBV5-1 to TRBJ2-3, with D unclear. This CDR3 has 14 amino acids. V gave up 5 bases and J gave up 0 bases, with 10 bases separating them. The germline gives CDR1 SGHRS, CDR2 YFSETQ. The CDR3 DNA follows: TGCGCCAGCAGGTGGGATACTAGCACAGATACGCAGTATTTT. Amino acids: CASRWDTSTDTQYF. Looking up the rest from reference TRBV5-1 and TRBJ2-3 gives the full variable domain: KAGVTQTPRYLIKTRGQQVTLSCSPISGHRSVSWYQQTPGQGLQFLFEYFSETQRNKGNFPGRFSGRQFSNSRSEMNVSTLELGDSALYLCASRWDTSTDTQYFGPGTRLTVL.

V gene TRBV12-3 or TRBV12-4 combines with J gene TRBJ2-7, with a possible D match to TRBD1 (6 bases). V shed 6 bases and J shed 2 bases, with 14 bases lying between them. The CDR3 is 14 amino acids. The CDR3, as DNA: TGTGCCAGCAGCCCAGGGGCCCGACCCTACGAGCAGTACTTC. This translates into CASSPGARPYEQYF.

This clonotype was seen a few times. The genes are TRBV6-5 and TRBJ2-2, with D unresolved. The CDR3 has 14 amino acids. Per the germline V gene, CDR1 is MNHEY and CDR2 is SVGAGI. Between the trimmed V and J ends, which lost 3 bases and 0 bases, there was a span of 5 bases. The chain's CDR3 is CASSYWANTGELFF. The CDR3 DNA reads as TGTGCCAGCAGTTATTGGGCGAACACCGGGGAGCTGTTTTTT.

The V and J genes are TRBV5-6 and TRBJ2-3, with 8 nucleotides matching TRBD2. The CDR3 sequence is 14 residues long. The V gene's germline CDR1 is SGHDT and CDR2 YYEEEE. J gave up 6 bases and V 4 bases, and 7 bases lay outside the gene matches. The CDR3 loop reads CASSHGGAPDTQYF. The CDR3 DNA sequence: TGTGCCAGCAGCCACGGGGGGGCCCCCGATACGCAGTATTTT.

The sample holds a few counts of this clonotype. This rearrangement joins TRBV20-1 to TRBJ2-7; 10 nucleotides match TRBD2. Losses at the gene ends were 3 bases for V and 4 bases for J; bases not matched to a gene: 3. The CDR3 consists of 13 residues. The germline CDR1 and CDR2 sequences are DFQATT and SNEGSKA (reference sequence). This CDR3 reads CSASSSGSYEQYF. The CDR3 coding sequence is TGCAGTGCTAGCTCTAGCGGGAGTTACGAGCAGTACTTC.

There are a few counts of this clonotype. The chain couples TRBV4-2 to TRBJ2-1, with 9 bases aligning to TRBD2. V was pared by 1 base and J by 1 base, with 5 bases of the junction left unmatched. Germline assignment: CDR1 LGHNA and CDR2 YNFKEQ. The CDR3 length is 17 residues. The CDR3 DNA follows: TGTGCCAGCAGCCAAGGGCCAGCGGGAGGATCCTACAATGAGCAGTTCTTC. Protein sequence: CASSQGPAGGSYNEQFF.

This clonotype came up many times. The V gene is TRBV12-3 or TRBV12-4, the J gene TRBJ2-7; 8 bases fit TRBD1. V shed 0 bases, J shed 5 bases, and the junction held 9 bases outside the gene matches. The CDR3 consists of 16 residues. In DNA, the CDR3 is TGTGCCAGCAGTTTAGCGGGCAGGGGGCGCGGGAACGAGCAGTACTTC. Its translation is CASSLAGRGRGNEQYF.

This rearrangement joins TRBV4-3 to TRBJ1-2, with a weak D call TRBD1 (5 bases). There are 15 residues in the CDR3. V was trimmed by 0 bases and J by 7 bases, leaving 15 bases between them. Per germline, CDR1 LGHNA and CDR2 YSLEER. The CDR3 sequence: CASSQDLPGMGGYTF. CDR3 DNA sequence: TGCGCCAGCAGCCAAGATCTTCCAGGGATGGGTGGCTACACCTTC.

This clonotype was detected a few times. This rearrangement joins TRBV12-5 to TRBJ2-3, with D perhaps matching TRBD2 (6 bases). This CDR3 spans 17 amino acids. V was shortened by 4 bases and J by 6 bases, with 23 bases between the two germline ends. Germline assignment: CDR1 LGHNT and CDR2 FRNRAP. CDR3 in DNA: TGTGCTAGTGGTTCCCTTACCGGGGGACCGCTGTCGGATACGCAGTATTTT. Amino acid sequence: CASGSLTGGPLSDTQYF.

This rearrangement joins TRBV7-2 to TRBJ2-7, with TRBD2 matching 14 bases. This CDR3 comprises 15 residues. With V trimmed by 5 bases and J by 5 bases, 5 bases remained unmatched. Germline CDR1 is SGHTA and CDR2 is FQGNSA. The CDR3 is CASSQGLAGVHEQYF. DNA for the CDR3: TGTGCCAGCAGCCAGGGACTAGCGGGAGTACACGAGCAGTACTTC.

In its sample, this clonotype was seen a few times. This sequence joins TRBV20-1 and TRBJ2-1, with TRBD1 as a possible D gene (6 bases). The CDR3 spans 13 residues. CDR1 is DFQATT, CDR2 SNEGSKA, per germline (reference sequence). Trimming took 2 bases from V and 6 from J, leaving 11 bases between them. The CDR3: CSARLRGINEQFF. The CDR3 nucleotides are TGCAGTGCTAGACTAAGGGGGATCAATGAGCAGTTCTTC.

At least ten counts were recorded for this clonotype. The chain combines TRBV7-2 with TRBJ1-1; 7 bases are a match to TRBD1. The CDR3 consists of 14 residues. The V and J ends lost 8 bases and 1 base, in that order; junction bases with no gene match: 7. The germline V gene encodes CDR1 SGHTA and CDR2 FQGNSA. CDR3 bases: TGTGCCAGCGCCTACAGGGGACCGAACACTGAAGCTTTCTTT. This codes for CASAYRGPNTEAFF.

This chain connects TRBV6-1 to TRBJ1-1, with 8 bases lining up with TRBD1. J was trimmed by 3 bases and V by 6 bases; bases with no gene match: 6. This CDR3 contains 14 residues. CDR1 and CDR2 (germline): MNHNS, SASEGT. The DNA of the CDR3 is TGTGCCAGCAGCCGGACAGGGTTGGACACTGAAGCTTTCTTT. Translated, it gives CASSRTGLDTEAFF.

This clonotype was seen more than once but under ten times. The chain carries TRBV5-5 and TRBJ1-1; 11 bases line up with TRBD1. The germline gives CDR1 SGHKS, CDR2 YYEKEE (reference sequence). The CDR3 spans 16 residues. V lost 5 bases to trimming and J lost 6 bases; unmatched junction nucleotides: 12. As DNA, the CDR3 is TGTGCCAGCAGTCGCCGGGACAGGGGGTTTGACGCTGAAGCTTTCTTT. Translating gives CASSRRDRGFDAEAFF.

This clonotype was picked up a small number of times. V and J are TRBV25-1 and TRBJ1-2, with a weak D call TRBD1 (6 bases). Germline V gives CDR1 MGHDK, CDR2 SYGVNS. Deletions cut 6 bases from V and 4 bases from J, with 9 bases between. CDR3 length: 12 residues. This CDR3 is CASRDSFYGYTF. The CDR3 bases are TGTGCCAGCAGGGACAGCTTCTATGGCTACACCTTC.

This clonotype showed up just a few times. V gene TRBV9 combines with J gene TRBJ2-1; D might be TRBD2 (6 bases). Germline CDR1 and CDR2: SGDLS and YYNGEE. The ends were cut back, 4 bases at V and 2 bases at J, with 16 bases in the middle. The CDR3 is 16 amino acids. The CDR3 loop reads CASSPSRERTYNEQFF. CDR3 bases: TGTGCCAGCAGCCCAAGCCGGGAGAGAACCTACAATGAGCAGTTCTTC.

The chain joins TRBV7-6 to TRBJ1-2, with a tentative D call TRBD1 (6 bases). Looked up from germline, CDR1 is SGHVS and CDR2 is FNYEAQ. The CDR3 has 16 amino acids. Trimming left V 4 bases short and J 2 bases short, with 17 bases between. The CDR3 DNA sequence: TGTGCCAGCAGCTCAGGACTTCCGGGACAAAACTATGGCTACACCTTC. It translates to CASSSGLPGQNYGYTF.

This chain links TRBV20-1 with TRBJ2-1; TRBD2 matches 10 bases. The germline gives CDR1 DFQATT, CDR2 SNEGSKA (reference sequence). The V and J ends lost 6 bases and 4 bases, in that order; junction bases with no gene match: 6. This CDR3 region has 14 residues. This chain's CDR3 is CSAGRTSGYNEQFF. Here the CDR3 DNA reads TGCAGTGCCGGAAGGACTAGCGGATACAATGAGCAGTTCTTC.